A single TCR beta chain is shown here with its context. The table came from immunoSEQ multiplex PCR; TCRdb's copy has only in-frame clones and leaves some out. The sample has some 100,000 clones, 80% seen once. This entry belongs to a study of blood T cell repertoires in COVID-19. As for the study in general: Nucleic acid was either cDNA or gDNA, and it came from T cells, B-cell-depleted T cells, or PBMCs.

The CDR3 runs 14 residues. In germline, CDR1 is SNHLY, CDR2 FYNNEI. Trimming at V came to 7 bases and at J to 0 bases, leaving 6 bases not matched to a gene. The chain employs TRBV2 and TRBJ2-7; 7 positions agree with TRBD1. Input material: peripheral blood. This receptor was identified in a man aged 70-80 years with active or convalescent COVID-19. The CDR3 sequence is CASKDRLYSYEQYF. Here the CDR3 DNA reads TGTGCCAGCAAGGACAGGTTGTACTCCTACGAGCAGTACTTC.